Described below is a single T cell receptor beta chain sequence and its context. Its antigen is unidentified. This specimen belongs to a study of shared clonotypes between healthy human individuals. Study outcomes and limitations: Rarefaction showed that sequencing of sorted subsets was incomplete (despite large depth). Only blood was sampled, and tissue TCR repertoires likely differ from blood ones.

The CDR3 extends over 15 amino acids. Generated by immunoSEQ multiplex PCR, the TCRdb table keeps only in-frame clones and is missing some. Of about 2.4 million clones detected, 93% appear once; the ten largest clones hold approximately 0.37%. Material: naive CD4+ T cells from PBMCs. Subset given: CD45RA+ positively selected. The receptor's source is a man aged 18 to 29 in good health. Some clones in this sample may be carry-over from other donors' samples. V is TRBV21-1 and J is TRBJ2-7; the table's TRBD1 call for D was not verified on the DNA. TRBV21-1 is annotated as a pseudogene. CDR3 sequence: CASSKAGTGRHEQYF. The DNA of the CDR3 is TGTGCCAGCAGCAAAGCCGGGACAGGGAGGCACGAGCAGTACTTC.